Below are 16 T cell receptor beta chains sequenced from a single sample in a study of cytomegalovirus exposure and HLA in healthy donors. PCR primers comprised 60 Vbeta and 13 Jbeta primers. Sequenced by immunoSEQ multiplex PCR; TCRdb stores in-frame clones only, minus some. The data show 85,000 to 130,000 clones, 10% seen once. Sequences were obtained from PBMCs. The source of these receptors is a man aged 35 to 55 in good health and CMV-seropositive.

This clone was found a few times. The rearrangement links TRBV29-1 to TRBJ2-7, with 7 nucleotides matching TRBD2. The CDR3 has 16 residues. The V and J ends lost 3 bases and 2 bases, in that order; junction bases with no gene match: 13. Germline CDR1 and CDR2: SQVTM and ANQGSEA. CDR3 in amino acids: CSVDGPTSGETYEQYF. CDR3 sequence (DNA): TGCAGCGTTGATGGCCCCACCAGCGGGGAAACCTACGAGCAGTACTTC.

This clone was counted between two and nine times. J is TRBJ2-1 and V is TRBV13, with D possibly TRBD2 on 6 matching bases. This CDR3 region has 16 residues. The germline V and J ends were trimmed by 4 bases and 0 bases, with 13 bases remaining between them. Looked up from germline, CDR1 is PRHDT and CDR2 is FYEKMQ (reference sequence). The CDR3 DNA reads as TGTGCCAGCAGCTGGAGAGCGGGCCGCTCCTACAATGAGCAGTTCTTC. It codes for CASSWRAGRSYNEQFF.

Details on this clone: One junction end does not reproduce the germline sequence, and a read error may be involved. The chain is built from TRBV6-5 and TRBJ2-5; TRBD2 is a possible D gene (6 bases). The DNA end is a closer match to TRBJ2-7, so the J assignment may be wrong. Germline-derived CDR1 and CDR2 are MNHEY and SVGAGI. The CDR3 covers 13 residues. CDR3 amino acids: CASTAGGAYEQYF. DNA of the CDR3: TGTGCGAGCACGGCCGGCGGGGCATACGAGCAGTACTTC.

This clone turned up a few times. One end of the junction varies from germline; a read error may be responsible. The gene calls are TRBV7-7 and TRBJ2-5; 7 bases match TRBD2. CDR1 SSHAT and CDR2 FNYEAQ come from the germline V gene (reference sequence). This CDR3 region has 15 residues. The CDR3 region is CASSMGGSPQETQYF. CDR3 DNA sequence: TGTGCTAGCAGCATGGGAGGGTCCCCCCAAGAGACCCAGTACTTC.

The chain carries TRBV27 and TRBJ2-1; 7 nucleotides align to TRBD1. Germline V gives CDR1 MNHEY, CDR2 SMNVEV (reference sequence). The CDR3 loop spans 13 amino acids. The V and J ends lost 7 bases and 4 bases, in that order; junction bases with no gene match: 4. CDR3 residues: CASKGDRYNEQFF. The CDR3 DNA reads TGTGCCAGCAAAGGGGACAGATACAATGAGCAGTTCTTC.

The CDR3 coding sequence is TGTGCCAGCAGATTCACTAGCGGAGTGGGCTACGAGCAGTACTTC. The encoded protein is CASRFTSGVGYEQYF. The chain is built from TRBV6-5 and TRBJ2-7; the match to TRBD2 covers 8 bases. The CDR3 extends over 15 amino acids. V shed 6 bases and J 3 bases; nucleotides not matched to a gene: 10. Germline-derived CDR1 and CDR2 are MNHEY and SVGAGI.

This clone has only a few counts. The chain carries TRBV27 and TRBJ2-5; D is unresolved. Germline V gene sequence: CDR1 MNHEY, CDR2 SMNVEV (reference sequence). The CDR3 runs to 15 residues. Trimming took 1 base from V and 1 from J, leaving 10 bases between them. CDR3 nucleotides: TGTGCCAGCAGTTTATATAGCAGAAGCCAAGAGACCCAGTACTTC. Its translation is CASSLYSRSQETQYF.

The chain combines TRBV25-1 with TRBJ1-6; a possible D gene is TRBD1 (6 bases). Trimming took 2 bases from V and 7 from J, leaving 15 bases between them. Looked up from germline, CDR1 is MGHDK and CDR2 is SYGVNS. This CDR3 region has 16 residues. This CDR3 reads CASSELGGQSNSPLHF. The CDR3 DNA reads as TGTGCCAGCAGTGAACTAGGTGGACAGTCCAATTCACCCCTCCACTTT.

The CDR3 nucleotides read TGTGCCTGGAGCCTCGACAGGGGCAGAGAGACCCAGTACTTC. Encoded protein: CAWSLDRGRETQYF. This chain joins TRBV30 and TRBJ2-5, with 8 positions matching TRBD1. The germline CDR1 and CDR2 sequences are GTSNPN and SVGIG (reference sequence). J gave up 4 bases and V 3 bases, and 7 bases lay outside the gene matches. The length of the CDR3 is 14 residues.

This clone was observed a few times. The V call is TRBV7-9, the J call TRBJ2-2; 8 nucleotides align to TRBD2. Germline CDR1 and CDR2: SEHNR and FQNEAQ (reference sequence). V trimming: 8 bases; J trimming: 5 bases; junction bases outside the gene matches: 10. This CDR3 comprises 15 residues. The CDR3 bases are TGTGCCAGCTTACGCAGCGGGAGTTCTACCGGGGAGCTGTTTTTT. Translated: CASLRSGSSTGELFF.

The V call is TRBV10-2, the J call TRBJ1-2; D gene unclear. Germline CDR1 reads WSHSY; CDR2 reads SAAADI. The V end lost 3 bases, the J end lost 3 bases, and 8 bases lay between the germline ends. The CDR3 consists of 13 residues. CDR3 protein: CASSDFGDYGYTF. DNA of the CDR3: TGCGCCAGCAGTGACTTCGGAGACTATGGCTACACCTTC.

The chain recombines TRBV27 with TRBJ2-5, with TRBD2 matching 14 bases. The CDR3 covers 15 residues. Germline CDR1 MNHEY, CDR2 SMNVEV (reference sequence). V lost 6 bases and J lost 5; bases outside the gene matches: 5. In nucleotides, the CDR3 is TGTGCCAGCAGCACCGGGACTAGCGGGAGTGAGACCCAGTACTTC. Protein sequence: CASSTGTSGSETQYF.

The table lists this clone with a few counts. Other DNA sequences in this specimen translate into the identical CDR3. The gene calls are TRBV4-2 and TRBJ1-1, with TRBD1 as a possible D gene (5 bases). Trimming removed 0 bases at V and 1 base at J, with 12 bases between. This CDR3 has 16 amino acids. From germline, CDR1 is LGHNA and CDR2 YNFKEQ. The CDR3 nucleotides are TGTGCCAGCAGCCAAGAAGTGGGGGGTAGGAACACTGAAGCTTTCTTT. Amino acids: CASSQEVGGRNTEAFF.

This clone was seen a handful of times. This sequence joins TRBV5-1 and TRBJ2-7; TRBD2 agrees at 12 bases. Per the germline V gene, CDR1 is SGHRS and CDR2 is YFSETQ. The CDR3 totals 15 residues. Germline trimming cut 3 bases from V and 3 bases from J; bases unmatched to any gene: 4. CDR3 residues: CASSWTSGVDYEQYF. In DNA form, the CDR3 reads TGCGCCAGCAGCTGGACTAGCGGGGTTGACTACGAGCAGTACTTC.

A few counts support this clone. The chain employs TRBV16 and TRBJ2-3, with unresolved D. The CDR3 has 15 amino acids. Germline CDR1 is KGHSY and CDR2 is FQNENV. Trimming removed 0 bases from V and 2 bases from J, with 9 bases in between. The CDR3 DNA follows: TGTGCCAGCAGCCAATCTAGAACAGACACAGATACGCAGTATTTT. Its protein is CASSQSRTDTDTQYF.

This clone was seen only a few times. This rearrangement joins TRBV2 to TRBJ2-4, with D hard to call. CDR1 and CDR2 (germline): SNHLY, FYNNEI. The V end was cut by 2 bases, the J end by 0 bases, with 8 bases between. CDR3 length: 15 amino acids. The CDR3 region has the DNA TGTGCCAGCAGTGAATATCTACTAGCCAAAAACATTCAGTACTTC. Encoded protein: CASSEYLLAKNIQYF.